These T cell receptor beta chains were read from a single sample in a study of cytomegalovirus exposure and HLA in healthy donors. TCRdb's copy holds only in-frame clones and misses some; the assay was immunoSEQ multiplex PCR. In the table there are just over 150,000 clones, 85% of which are singletons. Sequencing was carried out using PBMCs. These receptors were taken from a man younger than 30 in good health and CMV-seropositive. The CDR3 runs from the conserved cysteine through the conserved F or W. The D gene is left open where the match is weak.

d_call j_call v_call cdr3_aa
NA TRBJ2-7 TRBV5-4 CASSSEGFSYEQYF
NA TRBJ1-1 TRBV18 CASSPIQGANTEAFF
NA TRBJ1-2 TRBV9 CASSISAEYSGTGGYTF
NA TRBJ1-2 TRBV4-1 CASSHDEGSYGYTF
NA TRBJ1-1 TRBV14 CASSPHVGADTEAFF
TRBD1 TRBJ1-2 TRBV7-9 CASSKQGVGGDYGYTF
TRBD2 TRBJ2-1 TRBV16 CASSQSPASGGLYNEQFF
NA TRBJ1-1 TRBV6-5 CASSTVWSNTEAFF
NA TRBJ1-2 TRBV5-6 CASSLQSNYGYTF
NA TRBJ1-1 TRBV6-5 CASSLRVVTEAFF
TRBD2 TRBJ2-7 TRBV5-1 CASSSTSGGYEQYF
TRBD2 TRBJ2-3 TRBV7-9 CASETSGGAGTQYF
TRBD1 TRBJ1-6 TRBV4-3 CASSQGQGYNSPLHF
TRBD2 TRBJ2-1 TRBV5-1 CASSLVLAGGRNNEQFF
TRBD2 TRBJ2-1 TRBV9 CASSTSGAGGEQFF
TRBD1 TRBJ2-7 TRBV7-2 CASSPRGTASYEQYF
NA TRBJ1-5 TRBV4-3 CASSQGRVFQPQHF
NA TRBJ2-7 TRBV6-4 CASSDSRQYF
NA TRBJ1-3 TRBV4-2 CASSQDPLGNTIYF
NA TRBJ1-1 TRBV9 CASSAGTLSSEAFF
TRBD1 TRBJ2-1 TRBV7-2 CASSFGQGYNEQFF
TRBD1 TRBJ1-6 TRBV6-5 CASSYGDRDFPPLHF
NA TRBJ1-6 TRBV2 CASSTETGSGNSPLHF
TRBD1 TRBJ1-2 TRBV2 CASSLQTGGNYGYTF
TRBD1 TRBJ2-2 TRBV15 CATSINRGHIGELFF
TRBD2 TRBJ2-3 TRBV4-2 CASSHLTSGLTDTQYF
NA TRBJ1-6 TRBV11-2 CASSPRQSNSPLHF
TRBD1 TRBJ2-7 TRBV4-3 CASSQDWTGGSYEQYF
NA TRBJ2-1 TRBV5-4 CASSLELTEQFF
NA TRBJ2-1 TRBV18 CASSPGAAQAYNEQFF
TRBD1 TRBJ2-1 TRBV9 CASSVATGGSYNEQFF
NA TRBJ1-1 TRBV5-4 CASSLVGENTEAFF
NA TRBJ1-4 TRBV2 CASSTREKLFF
TRBD1 TRBJ1-2 TRBV6-6 CASSQGAPFYGYTF
TRBD2 TRBJ2-1 TRBV5-1 CASSLEGLAVNEQFF
TRBD2 TRBJ2-3 TRBV10-3 CAISPGEGKTDTQYF
NA TRBJ2-5 TRBV5-1 CASTPGGGGETQYF
TRBD1 TRBJ1-1 TRBV5-1 CASSLWSGGVSMNTEAFF
TRBD1 TRBJ2-7 TRBV19 CASTETGGPPYEQYF
NA TRBJ2-7 TRBV6-5 CARGGRPSYYEQYF
NA TRBJ2-2 TRBV9 CASSVSPTKNTGELFF
TRBD1 TRBJ2-2 TRBV13 CASSPGGTGELFF